The entry that follows covers one TCR beta chain sequence. Germline V CDR1 and CDR2: WSHSY, SAAADI. The germline V and J ends were trimmed by 8 bases and 11 bases, with 21 bases remaining between them. The CDR3 has 13 residues. TCRdb's copy holds only in-frame clones and misses some; the assay was immunoSEQ multiplex PCR. The data hold around 140,000 clones, with more than 85% observed a single time. This specimen belongs to a study of control samples from healthy donors and cancer patients. The clonotype originates from a man aged 25-40 years in good health. The chain is built from TRBV10-2 and TRBJ1-1; a weak D match, TRBD1 (6 bases). Sample: blood. Written as DNA, the CDR3 is TGCGCCAGCCGTCGGGGGGCCATCGGGGAGGCTTTCTTT. Its translation: CASRRGAIGEAFF.